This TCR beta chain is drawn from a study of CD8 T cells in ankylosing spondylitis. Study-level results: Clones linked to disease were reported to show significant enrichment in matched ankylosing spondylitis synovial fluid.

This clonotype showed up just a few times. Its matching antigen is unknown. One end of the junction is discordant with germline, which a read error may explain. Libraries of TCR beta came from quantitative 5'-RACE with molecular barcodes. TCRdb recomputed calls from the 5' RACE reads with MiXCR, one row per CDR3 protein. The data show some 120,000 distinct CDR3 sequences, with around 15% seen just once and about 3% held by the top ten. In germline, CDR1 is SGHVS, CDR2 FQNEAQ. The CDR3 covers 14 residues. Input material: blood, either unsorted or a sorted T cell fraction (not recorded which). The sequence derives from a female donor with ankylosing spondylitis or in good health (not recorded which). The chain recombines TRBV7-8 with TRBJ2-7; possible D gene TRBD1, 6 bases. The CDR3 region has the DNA TGTGCCAGCAGCTTGCAGGGGACATCCTCCGAGCAGTACTTC. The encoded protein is CASSLQGTSSEQYF. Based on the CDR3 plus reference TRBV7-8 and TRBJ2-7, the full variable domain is GAGVSQSPRYKVAKRGQDVALRCDPISGHVSLFWYQQALGQGPEFLTYFQNEAQLDKSGLPSDRFFAERPEGSVSTLKIQRTQQEDSAVYLCASSLQGTSSEQYFGPGTRLTVT.